These T cell receptor beta chains were read from a single sample in a study of blood T cells in healthy people across ages. TCRdb analysed the 5' RACE reads with MiXCR anew, one entry per CDR3 protein. The table lists some 850,000 distinct CDR3 sequences, roughly 25% of them singletons, with 2.5% to 3.5% in the top ten. The sample was also reused in another study, on T cells of mothers and their children.

Sequenced: blood. The receptors derive from a boy younger than 18 in good health. CDR3s include the opening cysteine and the closing phenylalanine or tryptophan. D genes are given only for firm matches. The size of a clone is reported for some rows only, either as once, few or many, or as a class for expanded clones.

D	V	J	size	CDR3	DNA
TRBD2	TRBV7-2	TRBJ2-1	few	CASLHGGSSYNEQFF	TGTGCCAGCTTGCACGGGGGGAGCTCCTACAATGAGCAGTTCTTC
-	TRBV4-1	TRBJ2-1	few	CASSQEEVQVGRYDEQFF	TGCGCCAGCAGCCAGGAGGAGGTACAGGTCGGTCGATACGATGAGCAGTTCTTC
-	TRBV7-2	TRBJ2-1	-	CASRPTASEQFF	TGTGCCAGCAGGCCTACAGCCTCGGAGCAGTTCTTC
-	TRBV12-3/TRBV12-4	TRBJ1-4	many	CASSSSAGANEKLFF	-
-	TRBV3-1	TRBJ2-5	few	CASSQDGRRETQYF	TGTGCCAGCAGCCAAGATGGAAGGAGGGAGACCCAGTACTTC
-	TRBV20-1	TRBJ2-7	-	CSARRELLYEQYF	TGCAGTGCTCGCAGGGAGCTGTTGTACGAGCAGTACTTC
TRBD1	TRBV20-1	TRBJ2-7	-	CSARDPGQWNEQYF	TGCAGTGCTAGAGATCCGGGACAGTGGAACGAGCAGTACTTC
-	TRBV15	TRBJ1-5	-	CATSREAAPGQPQHF	TGTGCCACCAGCAGAGAGGCTGCCCCCGGTCAGCCCCAGCATTTT
-	TRBV24-1	TRBJ2-1	few	CATSDNQIGNEQFF	TGTGCCACCAGTGATAATCAGATTGGTAATGAGCAGTTCTTC
-	TRBV4-2	TRBJ2-5	-	CASSQVRRETQYF	TGTGCCAGCAGCCAAGTTAGGCGGGAGACCCAGTACTTC
TRBD1	TRBV7-2	TRBJ1-6	-	CASSTRQGAFNSPLHF	TGTGCCAGCAGCACGCGACAGGGGGCGTTTAATTCACCCCTCCACTTT
-	TRBV10-2	TRBJ1-5	many	CASSAGESNQPQHF	TGCGCCAGCAGTGCAGGGGAGAGCAATCAGCCCCAGCATTTT
TRBD1	TRBV5-5	TRBJ1-2	-	CASSLEDRDYGYTF	TGTGCCAGCAGCTTGGAGGACAGGGACTATGGCTACACCTTC
TRBD1	TRBV6-5	TRBJ1-4	-	CASSSRLDRGTSREKLFF	TGTGCCAGCAGTTCAAGACTCGACAGGGGTACTTCTCGAGAAAAACTGTTTTTT
-	TRBV7-9	TRBJ2-5	-	CASSLEAAGETQYF	TGTGCCAGCAGCTTAGAGGCAGCGGGAGAGACCCAGTACTTC
TRBD1	TRBV5-1	TRBJ2-7	-	CASSERTGMYEQYF	TGCGCCAGCAGCGAAAGGACAGGGATGTACGAGCAGTACTTC
TRBD1	TRBV27	TRBJ2-1	-	CASSFTQGAHNEQFF	TGTGCCAGCAGTTTTACACAGGGGGCTCACAATGAGCAGTTCTTC
TRBD1	TRBV2	TRBJ1-1	-	CASGGQIDTEAFF	TGTGCCAGCGGGGGACAGATAGACACTGAAGCTTTCTTT
-	TRBV11-3	TRBJ2-1	-	CANDRGVLYDEQFF	TGTGCCAACGATAGGGGGGTTCTGTACGATGAGCAGTTCTTC
TRBD2	TRBV7-2	TRBJ2-2	-	CASSSPRTSGGTNTGELFF	TGTGCCAGCAGCTCCCCAAGGACTAGCGGGGGGACGAACACCGGGGAGCTGTTTTTT
-	TRBV29-1	TRBJ2-1	-	CSVERRLAKGNEQFF	TGCAGCGTTGAAAGGAGGCTAGCGAAAGGCAATGAGCAGTTCTTC
-	TRBV5-1	TRBJ1-1	-	CASSRSGGSTEAFF	TGCGCCAGCAGCCGCTCCGGGGGGTCGACTGAAGCTTTCTTT
-	TRBV19	TRBJ2-7	-	CASSTNRYEQYF	TGTGCCAGTAGTACCAACAGGTACGAGCAGTACTTC
TRBD2	TRBV5-5	TRBJ2-3	few	CASSRVAGGTDTQYF	TGTGCCAGCAGCAGGGTAGCGGGGGGCACAGATACGCAGTATTTT
-	TRBV21-1	TRBJ2-7	-	CASSNPGEGSSYEQYF	TGTGCCAGCAGCAATCCCGGGGAGGGTAGCTCCTACGAGCAGTACTTC
-	TRBV7-9	TRBJ2-1	-	CASSSIAREQFF	TGTGCCAGCAGCTCAATAGCCCGCGAGCAGTTCTTC
TRBD2	TRBV10-2	TRBJ2-5	few	CASSVAGAGEQETQYF	TGCGCCAGCAGTGTCGCCGGGGCGGGGGAGCAAGAGACCCAGTACTTC
-	TRBV16	TRBJ2-7	-	CASSHLRPQEQYF	TGTGCCAGCAGCCACCTCCGGCCTCAAGAGCAGTACTTC
TRBD2	TRBV7-2	TRBJ2-5	-	CASSLGASGVIQETQYF	TGTGCCAGCAGCTTAGGGGCTAGCGGGGTGATACAAGAGACCCAGTACTTC
TRBD1	TRBV7-9	TRBJ1-1	few	CASSLGQGSAEAFF	TGTGCCAGCAGCTTAGGACAGGGAAGCGCTGAAGCTTTCTTT
TRBD1	TRBV5-1	TRBJ2-3	-	CATRQGDYTDTQYF	TGCGCCACCAGACAGGGGGACTACACAGATACGCAGTATTTT
-	TRBV5-1	TRBJ2-7	-	CASSSDRPTYEQYF	TGCGCCAGCAGCTCTGATAGACCGACCTACGAGCAGTACTTC
-	TRBV4-1	TRBJ2-1	-	CASSQDGVGEQFF	TGCGCCAGCAGCCAAGACGGGGTAGGTGAGCAGTTCTTC
-	TRBV28	TRBJ1-6	-	CASSLTRQHHSPLHF	TGTGCCAGCAGTTTAACCCGTCAGCATCATTCACCCCTCCACTTT
-	TRBV10-3	TRBJ2-5	once	CAISEGRGTGETQYF	TGTGCCATCAGTGAAGGAAGGGGCACAGGGGAGACCCAGTACTTC
TRBD1	TRBV5-1	TRBJ1-4	-	CASSLGQGKATNEKLFF	TGCGCCAGCAGCTTGGGACAGGGGAAAGCAACTAATGAAAAACTGTTTTTT
-	TRBV7-9	TRBJ1-1	few	CASSLAEPGWTEAFF	TGTGCCAGCAGCTTAGCCGAACCAGGGTGGACTGAAGCTTTCTTT
TRBD2	TRBV7-9	TRBJ2-1	few	CASSLAGGGINNEQFF	TGTGCCAGCAGCTTAGCGGGCGGGGGGATCAACAATGAGCAGTTCTTC
-	TRBV11-1	TRBJ2-7	-	CASSLEAGFTYEQYF	TGTGCCAGCAGCTTAGAGGCGGGTTTTACCTACGAGCAGTACTTC
-	TRBV20-1	TRBJ2-1	few	CSARAGPYNEQFF	TGCAGTGCTAGAGCAGGTCCCTACAATGAGCAGTTCTTC
TRBD1	TRBV20-1	TRBJ1-2	-	CSLPTGGGGYTF	TGCAGTCTACCGACAGGGGGTGGTGGCTACACCTTC
-	TRBV6-2/TRBV6-3	TRBJ1-1	-	CASSTHTPNTEAFF	TGTGCCAGCAGTACACACACTCCGAACACTGAAGCTTTCTTT
-	TRBV27	TRBJ2-1	-	CASSLYSPKSSYNEQFF	TGTGCCAGCAGTTTATATAGTCCAAAAAGCTCCTACAATGAGCAGTTCTTC
TRBD1	TRBV6-5	TRBJ2-7	-	CASSTTGVSYEQYF	TGTGCCAGCAGCACGACAGGGGTAAGCTACGAGCAGTACTTC
-	TRBV2	TRBJ2-2	-	CASSRTEGGELFF	TGTGCCAGCAGCAGGACAGAGGGGGGGGAGCTGTTTTTT
-	TRBV15	TRBJ2-5	-	CATSEGPGALEFF	TGTGCCACCTCCGAAGGGCCAGGGGCCCTGGAGTTCTTC
-	TRBV9	TRBJ2-7	-	CASSVAHRGEQYF	TGTGCCAGCAGCGTGGCCCATCGGGGGGAGCAGTACTTC
-	TRBV7-8	TRBJ2-4	-	CASSPRKAGALGGKNIQYF	TGTGCCAGCAGCCCCCGTAAGGCAGGGGCCCTAGGGGGGAAAAACATTCAGTACTTC
-	TRBV9	TRBJ2-5	-	CASSVALGTETQYF	TGTGCTAGCAGCGTAGCCCTAGGGACAGAGACCCAGTACTTC